A single sample gave rise to the 8 T cell receptor beta chains below, sequenced in a study. One entry per CDR3 protein, called by TCRdb with MiXCR from the 5' RACE reads. The table records more than 40,000 distinct CDR3 sequences, approximately 31% of them present only once. The source material was memory CD4+ T cells sorted from a lymph node. This sample's subset: memory CD4+ T cells, CD4+CD45RO+CD25-. These receptors all come from a female donor with breast cancer.

This clonotype was observed a handful of times. The chain recombines TRBV25-1 with TRBJ2-3, with a weak D call TRBD1 (6 bases). CDR1 and CDR2 from the germline V gene are MGHDK and SYGVNS. Trimming shortened V by 6 bases and J by 5 bases, and 12 bases separated the two germline ends. The CDR3 has 13 residues. CDR3 amino acids: CASSRLQGDTQYF. DNA for the CDR3: TGTGCCAGCAGCCGCTTACAGGGAGATACGCAGTATTTT.

The chain employs TRBV6-5 and TRBJ2-5; D tentatively fits TRBD1 or TRBD2 (6 bases each). CDR3 size: 15 residues. Germline V gene sequence: CDR1 MNHEY, CDR2 SVGAGI. Between the trimmed V and J ends, which lost 6 bases and 4 bases, there was a span of 18 bases. Here the CDR3 DNA reads TGTGCCAGCAGCCCTCAACGGGGGCGCCGAGAGACCCAGTACTTC. Encoded protein: CASSPQRGRRETQYF.

This clonotype has a handful of counts. The chain has TRBV4-2 and TRBJ2-7; the match to TRBD2 covers 11 bases. CDR1 is LGHNA and CDR2 is YNFKEQ in the germline V gene. This CDR3 has 16 residues. V was clipped by 0 bases and J by 0 bases; unmatched bases: 1. The DNA for the CDR3 is TGTGCCAGCAGCCAAGATGGGACTAGCGGCTCCTACGAGCAGTACTTC. This gives the protein CASSQDGTSGSYEQYF.

For the CDR3, the DNA is TGCGCCAGCAGCCAATCGAGCCCGGGACTAGCGGTCTACAATGAGCAGTTCTTC. It translates to CASSQSSPGLAVYNEQFF. The chain joins TRBV4-1 to TRBJ2-1; 11 bases map to TRBD2. The CDR3 contains 18 residues. The J segment lost 3 bases and the V segment lost 2 bases, leaving 9 bases of the junction unmatched. Germline V gene sequence: CDR1 MGHRA, CDR2 YSYEKL.

The chain is built from TRBV5-1 and TRBJ2-7, with TRBD1 identical over 9 bases. After removal of 7 bases from V and 6 bases from J, the junction contained 11 bases not matched to a gene. The CDR3 loop spans 14 amino acids. Germline-derived CDR1 and CDR2 are SGHRS and YFSETQ. The CDR3 sequence is CASAADRGTLEQYF. The CDR3 nucleotides are TGCGCCAGCGCGGCGGACAGGGGTACGCTCGAGCAGTACTTC.

This clonotype was seen a few times. This chain joins TRBV9 and TRBJ2-7; unclear D gene. V dropped 4 bases and J dropped 7 bases, with 18 bases sitting between them. The CDR3 runs 14 residues. Germline CDR1 is SGDLS and CDR2 is YYNGEE. The DNA of the CDR3 is TGTGCCAGCAGCATCCGAACGGAAAACAGTGAGCAGTACTTC. This encodes CASSIRTENSEQYF. The variable domain in full, with the rest retrieved from reference TRBV9 and TRBJ2-7, is DSGVTQTPKHLITATGQRVTLRCSPRSGDLSVYWYQQSLDQGLQFLIQYYNGEERAKGNILERFSAQQFPDLHSELNLSSLELGDSALYFCASSIRTENSEQYFGPGTRLTVT.

This clonotype turned up a few times. The junction and the germline gene differ at one end; a read error may be behind it. The rearrangement links TRBV5-8 to TRBJ1-2; D unclear. Germline loops: CDR1 SGHTS, CDR2 YDEGEE. This CDR3 comprises 14 residues. CDR3 nucleotides: TGCGCCAGCAGCTTGGCCAAGGGAGGCTATGGCTACACCTTC. It specifies CASSLAKGGYGYTF.

The V and J genes are TRBV7-3 and TRBJ2-3; TRBD1 aligns across 7 bases. J gave up 3 bases and V 0 bases, and 3 bases lay outside the gene matches. From germline, CDR1 is SGHTA and CDR2 FQGTGA. The CDR3 consists of 15 residues. CDR3 amino acids: CASSLTLQGTDTQYF. The CDR3 DNA reads as TGTGCCAGCAGCTTAACGTTACAGGGGACAGATACGCAGTATTTT.